The present entry profiles one T cell receptor (beta chain) with its context. The CDR3 totals 17 residues. Germline loops: CDR1 MNHEY, CDR2 SMNVEV (reference sequence). Germline trimming cut 6 bases from V and 4 bases from J; bases unmatched to any gene: 9. The data are from a study of blood T cell repertoires in COVID-19. Looking at the study overall: Whether acute or convalescent, the COVID-19 samples came from the United States, Italy and Spain. PBMCs, B-cell-depleted T cells, or T cells were the source of the cDNA or gDNA that made up the material.

Per the study methods: Estimation of nucleated cell counts relied on the amplification of reference gene primers. The repertoire was sequenced with immunoSEQ multiplex PCR; TCRdb's copy has only in-frame clones and lacks some. V, J and clone size reflect that table, while D and trimming were determined from the DNA. The data hold 390,000 or so clones, with 90% observed a single time. This clonotype was sampled from a man aged 18 to 35 with active or convalescent COVID-19. Sequencing was performed on peripheral blood. This sequence joins TRBV27 and TRBJ2-1, with 13 bases aligning to TRBD2. CDR3 nucleotide sequence: TGTGCCAGCAGAAACGGAAGACTAGCGGGAGGATACAATGAGCAGTTCTTC. It codes for CASRNGRLAGGYNEQFF.